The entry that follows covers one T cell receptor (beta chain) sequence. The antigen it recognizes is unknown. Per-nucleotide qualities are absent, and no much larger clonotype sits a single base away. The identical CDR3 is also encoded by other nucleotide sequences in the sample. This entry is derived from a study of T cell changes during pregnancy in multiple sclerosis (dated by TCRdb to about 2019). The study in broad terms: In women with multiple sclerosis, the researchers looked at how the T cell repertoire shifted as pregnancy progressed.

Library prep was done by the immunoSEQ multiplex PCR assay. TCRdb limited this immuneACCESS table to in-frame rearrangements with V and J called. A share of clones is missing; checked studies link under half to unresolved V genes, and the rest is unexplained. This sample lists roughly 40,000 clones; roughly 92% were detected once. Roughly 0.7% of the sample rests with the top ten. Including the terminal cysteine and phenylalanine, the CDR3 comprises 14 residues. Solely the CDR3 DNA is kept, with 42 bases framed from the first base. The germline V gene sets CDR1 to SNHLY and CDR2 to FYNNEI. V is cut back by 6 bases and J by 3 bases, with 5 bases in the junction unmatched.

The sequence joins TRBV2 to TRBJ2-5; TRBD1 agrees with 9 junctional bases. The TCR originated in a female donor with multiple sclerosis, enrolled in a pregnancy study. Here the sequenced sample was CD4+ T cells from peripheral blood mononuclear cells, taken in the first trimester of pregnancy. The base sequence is TGTGCCAGCAGCGCCGGGACAGGGAAAGAGACCCAGTACTTC. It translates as CASSAGTGKETQYF. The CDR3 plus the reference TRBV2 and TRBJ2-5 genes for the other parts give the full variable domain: EPEVTQTPSHQVTQMGQEVILRCVPISNHLYFYWYRQILGQKVEFLVSFYNNEISEKSEIFDDQFSVERPDGSNFTLKIRSTKLEDSAMYFCASSAGTGKETQYFGPGTRLLVL.